The next 10 T cell receptor beta chains were all read from a single sample in a study of shared clonotypes between healthy human individuals. Naive CD8 cells, CD45RO-negative and positively selected for CCR7, excluded terminally differentiated effector memory CD45RA+ cells. Sequencing used immunoSEQ multiplex PCR; TCRdb keeps in-frame clones, though not all of them. The sample has around 1,900,000 clones, 80% to 95% seen once. Material: naive CD8+ T cells from PBMCs. The source is a man aged 18 to 30 in good health. Some clones in this sample may be carry-over from other donors' samples.

The chain has TRBV5-6 and TRBJ1-2; D is possibly TRBD1 (5 bases). Germline V gives CDR1 SGHDT, CDR2 YYEEEE. This CDR3 has 14 amino acids. V lost 0 bases and J 5 bases, leaving 11 bases between the germline ends. DNA of the CDR3: TGTGCCAGCAGCTTGGCCCCAGGGTGGTATGGCTACACCTTC. The encoded protein is CASSLAPGWYGYTF.

The chain has TRBV11-2 and TRBJ1-1; TRBD1 matches at 7 bases. This CDR3 spans 15 amino acids. The trim removed 3 bases at V and 5 bases at J, leaving 9 bases unmatched. In germline, CDR1 is SGHAT, CDR2 FQNNGV. CDR3 nucleotide sequence: TGTGCCAGCAGCTTTTTCGACAGGGAGGGGACTGAAGCTTTCTTT. The encoded protein is CASSFFDREGTEAFF. Together with reference TRBV11-2 and TRBJ1-1, the CDR3 gives the full variable domain: EAGVAQSPRYKIIEKRQSVAFWCNPISGHATLYWYQQILGQGPKLLIQFQNNGVVDDSQLPKDRFSAERLKGVDSTLKIQPAKLEDSAVYLCASSFFDREGTEAFFGQGTRLTVV.

This clone was counted a single time. The rearrangement links TRBV29-1 to TRBJ2-1; a possible D gene is TRBD2 (5 bases). Germline V CDR1 and CDR2: SQVTM, ANQGSEA. Trimming left V 4 bases short and J 5 bases short, with 18 bases between. CDR3 length: 15 residues. The CDR3 nucleotides read TGCAGCGTTGGCGGTAGGACGGGATGGGACAATGAGCAGTTCTTC. This encodes CSVGGRTGWDNEQFF.

V and J are TRBV10-3 and TRBJ2-1, with 9 bases matching TRBD2. The V segment lost 6 bases and the J segment 7 bases; nucleotides outside the gene matches: 10. The CDR3 contains 15 residues. Looked up from germline, CDR1 is ENHRY and CDR2 is SYGVKD. The CDR3, as DNA: TGTGCCATCAGCCCGACCCGACTAGCGGTAAATGAGCAGTTCTTC. This sequence encodes CAISPTRLAVNEQFF.

This sequence joins TRBV5-1 and TRBJ2-5; 9 bases are a match to TRBD2. Looked up from germline, CDR1 is SGHRS and CDR2 is YFSETQ. Losses at the gene ends were 3 bases for V and 1 base for J; bases not matched to a gene: 10. There are 17 residues in the CDR3. CDR3 protein: CASSSVPPGLAQETQYF. CDR3 sequence (DNA): TGCGCCAGCAGCTCGGTACCTCCGGGACTAGCCCAAGAGACCCAGTACTTC.

This chain connects TRBV28 to TRBJ2-5; TRBD2 might be the D (5 bases). From germline, CDR1 is MDHEN and CDR2 SYDVKM. There are 13 residues in the CDR3. The V end lost 5 bases, the J end lost 5 bases, and 12 bases lay between the germline ends. The CDR3, as DNA: TGTGCCAGCAGTCCAACGGAGCGGGAGACCCAGTACTTC. It translates to CASSPTERETQYF.

The rearrangement joins TRBV4-3 to TRBJ2-1; 7 bases map to TRBD1. V shed 4 bases, J shed 4 bases, and the junction held 10 bases outside the gene matches. The length of the CDR3 is 16 residues. CDR1 is LGHNA and CDR2 is YSLEER in the germline V gene. The CDR3 protein is CASSLTPGQSYNEQFF. CDR3 nucleotides: TGCGCCAGCAGCCTAACCCCGGGACAGAGTTACAATGAGCAGTTCTTC.

Points on this clone: At one of its ends the junction is not consistent with the germline gene, which may arise from a read error. J is TRBJ2-7 and V is TRBV28; D is ambiguous. CDR1 and CDR2 from the germline V gene are MDHEN and SYDVKM. The CDR3 is made up of 12 amino acids. CDR3 nucleotides: TGTGCCCGCAGTTTACCCTGGTACGAGCAGTACTTC. Translation: CARSLPWYEQYF.

This clone was detected once. The rearrangement uses TRBV13 and TRBJ1-2; possible D gene TRBD1, 6 bases. V was shortened by 0 bases and J by 0 bases, with 11 bases between the two germline ends. Germline V lookup: CDR1 PRHDT, CDR2 FYEKMQ (reference sequence). There are 16 residues in the CDR3. The CDR3 loop reads CASSLGPGEANYGYTF. The CDR3 DNA reads TGTGCCAGCAGCTTAGGACCAGGGGAAGCTAACTATGGCTACACCTTC. The full variable domain, in which reference TRBV13 and TRBJ1-2 provide the parts outside the CDR3, is AAGVIQSPRHLIKEKRETATLKCYPIPRHDTVYWYQQGPGQDPQFLISFYEKMQSDKGSIPDRFSAQQFSDYHSELNMSSLELGDSALYFCASSLGPGEANYGYTFGSGTRLTVV.

On this clone: Different DNA sequences within this sample yield the same CDR3. This rearrangement joins TRBV27 to TRBJ2-1, with 9 bases aligning to TRBD2. Trimming at V came to 3 bases and at J to 7 bases, leaving 7 bases not matched to a gene. Germline V gene data show CDR1 as MNHEY and CDR2 as SMNVEV (reference sequence). CDR3 size: 15 residues. As DNA, the CDR3 is TGTGCCAGCAGTTTGGGTAGCGGGAGTAATAATGAGCAGTTCTTC. Protein sequence: CASSLGSGSNNEQFF.